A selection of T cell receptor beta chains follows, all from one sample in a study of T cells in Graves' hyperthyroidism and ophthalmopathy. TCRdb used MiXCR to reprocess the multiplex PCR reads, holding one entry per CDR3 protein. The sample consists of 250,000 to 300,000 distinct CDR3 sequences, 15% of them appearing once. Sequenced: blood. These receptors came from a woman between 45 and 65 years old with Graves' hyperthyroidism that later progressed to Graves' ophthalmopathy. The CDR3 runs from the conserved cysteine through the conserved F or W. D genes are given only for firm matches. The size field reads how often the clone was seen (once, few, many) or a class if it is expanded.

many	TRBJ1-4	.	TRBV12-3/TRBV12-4	TGTGCCAGCAGTGTCGACGGGGGTGTGAATGAAAAACTGTTTTTT	CASSVDGGVNEKLFF
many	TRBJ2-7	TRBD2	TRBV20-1	TGCAGTGCTAGAGAGGTAGCGGGAGGGGGTCAGTACGAGCAGTACTTC	CSAREVAGGGQYEQYF
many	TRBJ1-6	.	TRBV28	TGTGCCAGCAGTTTGGCCAGGGCAGATTATAATTCACCCCTCCACTTT	CASSLARADYNSPLHF
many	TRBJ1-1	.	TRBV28	TGTGCCAGCAGTTTACCGGCAGGACTTAACACTGAAGCTTTCTTT	CASSLPAGLNTEAFF
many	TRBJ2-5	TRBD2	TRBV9	TGTGCCAGCGGTCGGGAGGTCGGAGAGACCCAGTACTTC	CASGREVGETQYF
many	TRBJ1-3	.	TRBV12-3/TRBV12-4	TGTGCCAGCAGTCTAAGGGCCTCTGGAAACACCATATATTTT	CASSLRASGNTIYF
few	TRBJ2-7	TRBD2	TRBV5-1	TGCGCCAGCAGCTTGGGGGTTAGCGGGAGGGCCAGCGACGAGCAGTACTTC	CASSLGVSGRASDEQYF
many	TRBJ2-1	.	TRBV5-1	TGCGCCAGCAGCCGGAGCGGAGCGCCGAGCTCCTACAATGAGCAGTTCTTC	CASSRSGAPSSYNEQFF
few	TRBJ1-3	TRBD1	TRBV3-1	TGTGCCAGCAGCCAGCAACTTGCCGGGACAGGGTTCGCGGACACCATATATTTT	CASSQQLAGTGFADTIYF
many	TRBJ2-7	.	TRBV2	TGTGCCAGCAGTGATGACACCTACGAGCAGTACTTC	CASSDDTYEQYF
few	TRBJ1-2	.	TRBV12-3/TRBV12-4	TGTGCCAGCACCGGGACACCTGGCTACACCTTC	CASTGTPGYTF
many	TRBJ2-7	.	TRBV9	TGTGCCAGCAGCGTAGGACAGAGCCTCTTGCTCGAGCAGTACTTC	CASSVGQSLLLEQYF
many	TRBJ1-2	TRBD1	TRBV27	TGTGCCACTACGCTGTGGTCCTCGGGACAGGCGGCCTTGAGCGGCTACACCTTC	CATTLWSSGQAALSGYTF
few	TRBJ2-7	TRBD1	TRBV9	TGTGCCAGCAGCGCCGGGACAGCTGTATACGAGCAGTACTTC	CASSAGTAVYEQYF
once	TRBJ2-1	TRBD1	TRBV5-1	TGCGCCAGCAGCAAACAGGGGGTCTCCTACAATGAGCAGTTCTTC	CASSKQGVSYNEQFF
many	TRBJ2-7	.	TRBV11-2	TGTGCCAGCAGCACCCGCCTGCGGGGAAACTTTCTCTACGAGCAGTACTTC	CASSTRLRGNFLYEQYF
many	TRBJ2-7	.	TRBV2	TGTGCCAGCTATGGGGCTAGTTTCTCCTACGAGCAGTACTTC	CASYGASFSYEQYF
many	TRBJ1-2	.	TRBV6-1	TGTGCCAGCAGTCCTCGGTCGGGACCTCCTAGGGCATATGGCTACACCTTC	CASSPRSGPPRAYGYTF